The entry that follows covers one T cell receptor (beta chain) sequence. The antigen remains undetermined. Positively selected for CCR7, the CD45RO-negative cells used as naive CD8 cells excluded terminally differentiated effector memory CD45RA+ cells. The run depth of the assay was deep. Some clones are missing from TCRdb's copy, which holds only in-frame ones; the method was immunoSEQ multiplex PCR. The table has about 820,000 clones, about 91% seen once; the top ten hold approximately 25%. This sample stems from a study of shared clonotypes between healthy human individuals. About the study: Plates per donor: three CD4 naive, three CD4 memory, two CD8 naive, one CD8 memory. Broader study findings: Naive subsets generally had larger estimated richness than memory subsets.

V lost 5 bases and J lost 0, with 11 bases in between. The CDR3 is made up of 15 amino acids. Germline CDR1 and CDR2: SGHTA and FQGNSA. Sequencing input: naive CD8+ T cells sorted from blood. The sequence was collected from a man younger than 40 in good health. This chain joins TRBV7-2 and TRBJ2-1; the D gene could be TRBD1 or TRBD2 (5 bases each). The CDR3 DNA reads TGTGCCAGCAGCCCTCTTGGGGGCTCCTACAATGAGCAGTTCTTC. The encoded protein is CASSPLGGSYNEQFF.